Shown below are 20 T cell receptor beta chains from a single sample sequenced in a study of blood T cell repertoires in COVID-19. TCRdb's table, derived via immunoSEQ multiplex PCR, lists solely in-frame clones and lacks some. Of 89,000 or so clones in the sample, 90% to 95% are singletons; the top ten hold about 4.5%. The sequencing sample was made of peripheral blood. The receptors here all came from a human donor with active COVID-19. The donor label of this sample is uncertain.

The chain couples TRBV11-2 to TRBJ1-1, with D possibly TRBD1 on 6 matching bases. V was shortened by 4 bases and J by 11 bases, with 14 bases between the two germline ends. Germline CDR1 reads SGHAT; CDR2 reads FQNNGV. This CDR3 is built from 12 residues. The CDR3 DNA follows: TGTGCCAGCAGCTCCCTCGCAGGGGCGGCTTTCTTT. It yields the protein CASSSLAGAAFF.

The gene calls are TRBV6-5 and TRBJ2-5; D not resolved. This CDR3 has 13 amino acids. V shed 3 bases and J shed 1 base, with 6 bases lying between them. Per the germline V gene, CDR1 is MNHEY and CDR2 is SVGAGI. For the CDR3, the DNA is TGTGCCAGCAGTTATAACAGCCAAGAGACCCAGTACTTC. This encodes CASSYNSQETQYF.

This chain's CDR3 is CASSFARQGAVQPQHF. In DNA, the CDR3 is TGTGCCAGCAGCTTTGCGAGGCAGGGGGCGGTTCAGCCCCAGCATTTT. This chain uses TRBV12-1 with TRBJ1-5; TRBD1, the table's D call, was not compared with the DNA. TRBV12-1 is flagged as a pseudogene. The CDR3 totals 16 residues.

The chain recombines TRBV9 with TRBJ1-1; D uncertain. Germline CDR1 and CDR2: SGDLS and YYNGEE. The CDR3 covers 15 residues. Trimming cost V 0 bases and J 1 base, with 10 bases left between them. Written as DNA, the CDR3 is TGTGCCAGCAGCGTAGAACCCGACACGAACACTGAAGCTTTCTTT. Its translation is CASSVEPDTNTEAFF.

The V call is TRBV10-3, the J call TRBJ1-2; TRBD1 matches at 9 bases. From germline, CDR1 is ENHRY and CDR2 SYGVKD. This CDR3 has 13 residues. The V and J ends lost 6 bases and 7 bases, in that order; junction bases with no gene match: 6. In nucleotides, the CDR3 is TGTGCCATCAGCCAACAGGGGGCGGTTGGCTACACCTTC. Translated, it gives CAISQQGAVGYTF.

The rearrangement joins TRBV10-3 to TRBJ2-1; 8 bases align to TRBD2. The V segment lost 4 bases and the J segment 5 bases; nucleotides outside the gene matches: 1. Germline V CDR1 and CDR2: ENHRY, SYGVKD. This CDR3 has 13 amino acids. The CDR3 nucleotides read TGTGCCATCAGTGTCGGGGGGGACAATGAGCAGTTCTTC. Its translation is CAISVGGDNEQFF.

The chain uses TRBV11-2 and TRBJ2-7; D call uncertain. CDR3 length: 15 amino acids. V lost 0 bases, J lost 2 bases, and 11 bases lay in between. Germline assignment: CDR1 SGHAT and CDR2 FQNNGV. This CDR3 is CASSLEQVVTYEQYF. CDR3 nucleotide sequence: TGTGCCAGCAGCTTAGAGCAGGTCGTCACCTACGAGCAGTACTTC.

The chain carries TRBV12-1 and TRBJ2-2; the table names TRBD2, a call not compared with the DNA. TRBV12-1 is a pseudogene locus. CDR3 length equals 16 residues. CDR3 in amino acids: CASSSSSGPNTGELFF. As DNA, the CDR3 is TGTGCCAGCAGCTCCTCTAGCGGACCGAACACCGGGGAGCTGTTTTTT.

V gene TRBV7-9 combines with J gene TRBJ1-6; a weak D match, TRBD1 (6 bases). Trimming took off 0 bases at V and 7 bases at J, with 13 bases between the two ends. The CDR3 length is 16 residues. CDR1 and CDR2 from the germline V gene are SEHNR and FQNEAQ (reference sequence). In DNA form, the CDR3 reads TGTGCCAGCAGCTTAGCGTCCACAGGGCTGAATTCACCCCTCCACTTT. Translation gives CASSLASTGLNSPLHF.

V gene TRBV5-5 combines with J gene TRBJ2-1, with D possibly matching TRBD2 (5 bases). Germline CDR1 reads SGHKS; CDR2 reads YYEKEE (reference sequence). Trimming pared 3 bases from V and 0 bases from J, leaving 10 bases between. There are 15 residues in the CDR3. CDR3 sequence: CASSSEGSSYNEQFF. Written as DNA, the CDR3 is TGTGCCAGCAGCTCCGAGGGAAGCTCCTACAATGAGCAGTTCTTC.

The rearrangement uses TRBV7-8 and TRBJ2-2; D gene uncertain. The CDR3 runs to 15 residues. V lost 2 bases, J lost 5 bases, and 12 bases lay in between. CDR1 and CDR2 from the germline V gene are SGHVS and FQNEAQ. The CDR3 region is CASSLFTDGTGELFF. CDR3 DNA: TGTGCCAGCAGCTTATTCACAGATGGTACCGGGGAGCTGTTTTTT. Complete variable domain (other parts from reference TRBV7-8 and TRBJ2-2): GAGVSQSPRYKVAKRGQDVALRCDPISGHVSLFWYQQALGQGPEFLTYFQNEAQLDKSGLPSDRFFAERPEGSVSTLKIQRTQQEDSAVYLCASSLFTDGTGELFFGEGSRLTVL.

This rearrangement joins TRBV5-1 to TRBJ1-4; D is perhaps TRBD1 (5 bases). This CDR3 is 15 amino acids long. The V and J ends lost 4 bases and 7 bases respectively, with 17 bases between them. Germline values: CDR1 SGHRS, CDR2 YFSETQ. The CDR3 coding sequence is TGCGCCAGCAGCCAAACTGGCCAGGGTGGTGAAAAACTGTTTTTT. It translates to CASSQTGQGGEKLFF.

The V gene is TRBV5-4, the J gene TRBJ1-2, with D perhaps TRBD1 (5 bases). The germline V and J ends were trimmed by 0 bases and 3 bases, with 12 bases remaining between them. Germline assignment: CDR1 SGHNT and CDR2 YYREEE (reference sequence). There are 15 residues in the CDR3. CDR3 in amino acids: CASSLAGGGDYGYTF. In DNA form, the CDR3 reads TGTGCCAGCAGCTTGGCGGGGGGAGGGGACTATGGCTACACCTTC.

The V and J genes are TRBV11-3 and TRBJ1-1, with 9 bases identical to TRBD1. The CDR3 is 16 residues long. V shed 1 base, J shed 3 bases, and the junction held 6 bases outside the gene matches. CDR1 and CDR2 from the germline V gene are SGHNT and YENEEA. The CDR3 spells CASSLGQGVLHTEAFF. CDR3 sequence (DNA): TGTGCCAGCAGCTTAGGACAGGGGGTTCTCCACACTGAAGCTTTCTTT.

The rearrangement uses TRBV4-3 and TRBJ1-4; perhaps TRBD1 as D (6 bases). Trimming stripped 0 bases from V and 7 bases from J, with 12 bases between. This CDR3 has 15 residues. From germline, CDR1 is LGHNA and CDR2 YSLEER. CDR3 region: CASSQESGAGEKLFF. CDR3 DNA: TGCGCCAGCAGCCAAGAGTCAGGGGCTGGTGAAAAACTGTTTTTT.

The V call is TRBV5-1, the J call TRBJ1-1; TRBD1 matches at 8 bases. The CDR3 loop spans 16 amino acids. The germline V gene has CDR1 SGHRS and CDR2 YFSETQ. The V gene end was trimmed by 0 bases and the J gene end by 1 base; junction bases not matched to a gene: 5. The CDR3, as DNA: TGCGCCAGCAGCTTGGGGCCGGACAGGGAGAACACTGAAGCTTTCTTT. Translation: CASSLGPDRENTEAFF.

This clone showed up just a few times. The CDR3 protein is CSASGGGNQPQHF. The DNA for the CDR3 is TGCAGTGCTAGTGGGGGCGGCAATCAGCCCCAGCATTTT. The gene calls are TRBV20-1 and TRBJ1-5, with D maybe TRBD1 (6 bases). Germline CDR1 is DFQATT and CDR2 is SNEGSKA (reference sequence). CDR3 length equals 13 residues. Trimming cost V 3 bases and J 2 bases, with 8 bases left between them.

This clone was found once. CDR3 nucleotide sequence: TGTGCCAGTAGTCCCCGGGTAGGGGGCCCCCCCTACGAGCAGTACTTC. Encoded protein: CASSPRVGGPPYEQYF. The genes are TRBV19 and TRBJ2-7; 7 bases are shared with TRBD1. This CDR3 is 16 amino acids long. V lost 5 bases and J lost 2; bases outside the gene matches: 12. The V gene's germline CDR1 is LNHDA and CDR2 SQIVND (reference sequence).

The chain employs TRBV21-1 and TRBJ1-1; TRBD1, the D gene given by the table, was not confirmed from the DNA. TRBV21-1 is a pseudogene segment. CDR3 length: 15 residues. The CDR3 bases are TGTGCCAGCAGCAAAGTGGACAGGGAGGACACTGAAGCTTTCTTT. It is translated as CASSKVDREDTEAFF.

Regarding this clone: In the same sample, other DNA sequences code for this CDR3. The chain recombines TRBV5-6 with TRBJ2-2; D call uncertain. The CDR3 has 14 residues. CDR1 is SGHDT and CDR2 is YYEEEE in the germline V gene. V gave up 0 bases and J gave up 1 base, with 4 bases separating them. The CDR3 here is CASSLVRNTGELFF. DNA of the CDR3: TGTGCCAGCAGCTTGGTCAGGAACACCGGGGAGCTGTTTTTT.